This entry is about one TCR beta chain. The data were obtained in a study of blood T cell repertoires in COVID-19. Germline V gene data show CDR1 as MDHEN and CDR2 as SYDVKM. The V end lost 5 bases, the J end lost 7 bases, and 23 bases lay between the germline ends. This CDR3 is built from 17 residues. Sequencing used immunoSEQ multiplex PCR; TCRdb keeps in-frame clones, though not all of them. The table lists under 200,000 clones, around 80% of them singletons. Sequenced: peripheral blood. The TCR sequence derives from a young man with active or convalescent COVID-19. The J gene is TRBJ1-4, the V gene TRBV28, with TRBD1 as a possible D gene (5 bases). CDR3 sequence: CASSPTRDSRWGEKLFF. The CDR3 DNA reads TGTGCCAGCAGTCCTACTAGGGACTCGCGATGGGGTGAAAAACTGTTTTTT. Using reference TRBV28 and TRBJ1-4 for the parts outside the CDR3, the full variable domain is DVKVTQSSRYLVKRTGEKVFLECVQDMDHENMFWYRQDPGLGLRLIYFSYDVKMKEKGDIPEGYSVSREKKERFSLILESASTNQTSMYLCASSPTRDSRWGEKLFFGSGTQLSVL.